This TCR beta chain stems from a study of graft-versus-host responses after intestinal transplantation. Repertoires were generated with immunoSEQ multiplex PCR, while TCRdb's copy carries only in-frame clones and drops some. The sample has some 41,000 clones, roughly 89% seen once. Notes on the study in general: Ileal or blood samples showed some GvH clones first, and such clones were also found in recipient marrow. Allograft clonal ratios (graft-versus-host to host-versus-graft) were high in patients who had graft-donor T cell macrochimerism.

Turning to this clone: What it recognizes is unknown.

After removal of 6 bases from V and 0 bases from J, the junction contained 3 bases not matched to a gene. CDR1 and CDR2 from the germline V gene are MNHEY and SVGAGI. The CDR3 is 15 amino acids. This clonotype originated in a human patient who received an intestinal transplant, so some T cells may come from the graft donor. The chain has TRBV6-5 and TRBJ2-5, with 11 bases matching TRBD2. Here the sequenced sample was PBMCs, taken 300 to 330 days after intestinal transplant. The CDR3 reads CASSRGLADQETQYF. The CDR3 nucleotides read TGTGCCAGCAGCCGGGGACTAGCGGACCAAGAGACCCAGTACTTC.